Below, 30 T cell receptor beta chains from the same sample are listed, as sequenced in a study of shared clonotypes between healthy human individuals. Sequenced by immunoSEQ multiplex PCR; TCRdb stores in-frame clones only, minus some. The profile covers some 1.5 million clones, with approximately 97% appearing a single time and about 1% taken by the ten largest. The sample taken for sequencing was naive CD4+ T cells sorted from blood. Sample subset: CD45RA+ positively selected. These receptor sequences come from a man aged 25-45 years in good health.

The rearrangement uses TRBV5-4 and TRBJ2-5; 14 nucleotides agree with TRBD2. This CDR3 spans 16 amino acids. The germline gives CDR1 SGHNT, CDR2 YYREEE (reference sequence). V was clipped by 4 bases and J by 4 bases; unmatched bases: 6. The DNA for the CDR3 is TGTGCCAGCAGCCGAGGACTAGCGGGAGGAGGAGAGACCCAGTACTTC. This codes for CASSRGLAGGGETQYF. The whole variable domain, remainder taken from reference TRBV5-4 and TRBJ2-5, is ETGVTQSPTHLIKTRGQQVTLRCSSQSGHNTVSWYQQALGQGPQFIFQYYREEENGRGNFPPRFSGLQFPNYSSELNVNALELDDSALYLCASSRGLAGGGETQYFGPGTRLLVL.

The CDR3 loop is CASSESPEGRIYGYTF. The CDR3 region has the DNA TGTGCCAGCAGTGAATCTCCGGAGGGTAGGATCTATGGCTACACCTTC. This chain connects TRBV2 to TRBJ1-2; D unresolved. Germline CDR1 and CDR2: SNHLY and FYNNEI. The CDR3 sequence is 16 residues long. With 2 bases removed from V and 4 bases from J, the gap between germline ends came to 17 bases.

J is TRBJ1-1 and V is TRBV5-1; TRBD1 agrees at 8 bases. Trimming cost V 4 bases and J 4 bases; bases outside gene matches: 9. The CDR3 is 15 amino acids. CDR1 and CDR2 (germline): SGHRS, YFSETQ. CDR3 amino acids: CASSAEQGVGTEAFF. The CDR3, as DNA: TGCGCCAGCAGCGCCGAACAGGGGGTAGGCACTGAAGCTTTCTTT.

The chain links TRBV5-6 to TRBJ2-7; 8 positions agree with TRBD1. V lost 4 bases to trimming and J lost 5 bases; unmatched junction nucleotides: 5. This CDR3 has 13 amino acids. Germline V CDR1 and CDR2: SGHDT, YYEEEE. The DNA for the CDR3 is TGTGCCAGCAGCCGGACAGGGTCGGACGAGCAGTACTTC. This translates into CASSRTGSDEQYF.

The CDR3, as DNA: TGTGCCAGCAGCGTGACAGGGGGCACCAACTATGAGCAGTTCTTC. This gives the protein CASSVTGGTNYEQFF. The V call is TRBV2, the J call TRBJ2-1; 10 bases are shared with TRBD1. The germline V gene has CDR1 SNHLY and CDR2 FYNNEI. J was trimmed by 8 bases and V by 6 bases; bases with no gene match: 10. This CDR3 has 15 residues.

The genes are TRBV5-4 and TRBJ1-1; tentative D call: TRBD1 (5 bases). The CDR3 has 15 amino acids. In germline, CDR1 is SGHNT, CDR2 YYREEE (reference sequence). V gave up 1 base and J gave up 5 bases, with 15 bases separating them. CDR3 amino acids: CASSLSPGSETEAFF. The DNA of the CDR3 is TGTGCCAGCAGCTTGTCGCCAGGGTCGGAAACTGAAGCTTTCTTT. The full variable domain, completed using reference TRBV5-4 and TRBJ1-1, is ETGVTQSPTHLIKTRGQQVTLRCSSQSGHNTVSWYQQALGQGPQFIFQYYREEENGRGNFPPRFSGLQFPNYSSELNVNALELDDSALYLCASSLSPGSETEAFFGQGTRLTVV.

The CDR3 DNA sequence: TGTGCCAGCAGGTCTCTGACAGGGGTTGCGACTGAAGCTTTCTTT. Its translation is CASRSLTGVATEAFF. The chain carries TRBV6-1 and TRBJ1-1, with 8 bases matching TRBD1. Germline CDR1 MNHNS, CDR2 SASEGT. The CDR3 spans 15 residues. V trimming: 6 bases; J trimming: 5 bases; junction bases outside the gene matches: 11.

CDR3 sequence reads: CASSRQTGTSTGELFF. DNA of the CDR3: TGTGCCAGCAGCCGCCAGACCGGGACATCTACCGGGGAGCTGTTTTTT. The gene calls are TRBV5-5 and TRBJ2-2, with D maybe TRBD1 (6 bases). Deletions cut 4 bases from V and 5 bases from J, with 18 bases between. This CDR3 is built from 16 residues. The V gene's germline CDR1 is SGHKS and CDR2 YYEKEE (reference sequence).

This chain joins TRBV6-1 and TRBJ2-1; TRBD2 matches at 10 bases. This CDR3 is built from 16 residues. Per germline, CDR1 MNHNS and CDR2 SASEGT. V lost 3 bases to trimming and J lost 8 bases; unmatched junction nucleotides: 10. The CDR3 is CASSDSLAGPTDEQFF. CDR3 DNA sequence: TGTGCCAGCAGTGATTCACTAGCGGGACCGACTGATGAGCAGTTCTTC.

This CDR3 is CSATNDEQFF. CDR3 DNA: TGCAGTGCTACGAACGATGAGCAGTTCTTC. The chain is built from TRBV20-1 and TRBJ2-1; D gene unclear. Germline CDR1 and CDR2: DFQATT and SNEGSKA (reference sequence). Deletions cut 4 bases from V and 8 bases from J, with 6 bases between. The CDR3 is 10 residues long.

This clone showed up just a few times. Other DNA variants within this sample encode the same CDR3. This chain connects TRBV18 to TRBJ2-7; D is unresolved. The germline CDR1 and CDR2 sequences are KGHSH and LQKENI. This CDR3 is built from 12 residues. V was cut by 3 bases and J by 0 bases, with 3 bases left in between. CDR3 DNA sequence: TGTGCCAGCTCACCGGACTCCTACGAGCAGTACTTC. It yields the protein CASSPDSYEQYF.

The chain combines TRBV7-9 with TRBJ1-1; weak D call: TRBD1 (5 bases). The V end lost 5 bases, the J end lost 8 bases, and 12 bases lay between the germline ends. CDR3 size: 12 residues. Looked up from germline, CDR1 is SEHNR and CDR2 is FQNEAQ (reference sequence). CDR3 DNA: TGTGCCAGCAGCGAGGGACGGTGGGAAGCTTTCTTT. Translated: CASSEGRWEAFF.

The chain has TRBV5-1 and TRBJ2-2; D is unresolved. CDR3 length equals 14 residues. With 4 bases removed from V and 4 bases from J, the gap between germline ends came to 11 bases. Germline V gene sequence: CDR1 SGHRS, CDR2 YFSETQ. The CDR3 DNA reads TGCGCCAGCAGCCCCCTAAGTGGCACCGGGGAGCTGTTTTTT. Translating it yields CASSPLSGTGELFF.

V usage is TRBV19 and J usage is TRBJ1-2, with D hard to call. In germline, CDR1 is LNHDA, CDR2 SQIVND (reference sequence). V lost 4 bases, J lost 4 bases, and 10 bases lay in between. This CDR3 spans 13 amino acids. This CDR3 reads CASSKSGSYGYTF. CDR3 DNA sequence: TGTGCCAGTAGTAAATCGGGGTCCTATGGCTACACCTTC.

The rearrangement joins TRBV7-2 to TRBJ2-4; 9 bases are a match to TRBD2. CDR3 length: 16 amino acids. V was pared by 5 bases and J by 3 bases, with 8 bases of the junction left unmatched. From germline, CDR1 is SGHTA and CDR2 FQGNSA. The CDR3: CASSPVSGGLKNIQYF. The DNA of the CDR3 is TGTGCCAGCAGCCCGGTTAGCGGGGGACTCAAAAACATTCAGTACTTC.

The genes are TRBV19 and TRBJ1-1; TRBD1 is a possible D gene (5 bases). Looked up from germline, CDR1 is LNHDA and CDR2 is SQIVND (reference sequence). The ends were cut back, 8 bases at V and 0 bases at J, with 16 bases in the middle. CDR3 size: 15 residues. The CDR3 bases are TGTGCCAGTCTCGGGGCAGGGAGGGTGAACACTGAAGCTTTCTTT. Protein product: CASLGAGRVNTEAFF.

The chain uses TRBV7-2 and TRBJ2-3, with D possibly called TRBD1 or TRBD2 (5 bases each). The V gene lost 2 bases and the J gene lost 0 bases, with 9 bases spanning the gap. The CDR3 sequence is 15 residues long. CDR1 and CDR2 (germline): SGHTA, FQGNSA. In nucleotides, the CDR3 is TGTGCCAGCAGCTTAAGGGACGGGAGCACAGATACGCAGTATTTT. Protein: CASSLRDGSTDTQYF.

About this clone itself: No conserved phenylalanine or tryptophan is present at the end of the CDR3, so a read error is the likely explanation. It is unclear where the CDR3 begins or ends on the DNA, so no DNA is shown, and the CDR3 is as TCRdb lists it. This sequence joins TRBV7-9 and TRBJ2-7; the table names TRBD2, a call not compared with the DNA. Germline V lookup: CDR1 SEHNR, CDR2 FQNEAQ (reference sequence). The CDR3 has 15 amino acids, counting both end residues. The CDR3 spells CASSAGTANLEQYIL.

For this clone: Because the CDR3's place on the DNA is in doubt, the DNA is left out and the CDR3 is given as listed by TCRdb. V and J are TRBV10-1 and TRBJ2-1; the tabulated D call, TRBD1, remains unverified against the DNA. The CDR3 spans 19 amino acids, including both terminal residues. Per germline, CDR1 WNHNN and CDR2 SYGVQD (reference sequence). The CDR3 region is CASILGDRGPRGSYNEQFF.

The chain uses TRBV29-1 and TRBJ2-7, with 10 nucleotides matching TRBD1. The CDR3 contains 15 residues. Per the germline V gene, CDR1 is SQVTM and CDR2 is ANQGSEA. V lost 4 bases to trimming and J lost 2 bases; unmatched junction nucleotides: 8. The CDR3 loop is CSVVAPTGGTYEQYF. CDR3 coding DNA: TGCAGCGTTGTGGCCCCGACAGGGGGCACCTACGAGCAGTACTTC.

The CDR3 coding sequence is TGTGCCAGTAGTATCCAGGGGGCGCAGGGGACTGAAGCTTTCTTT. This gives the protein CASSIQGAQGTEAFF. The J gene is TRBJ1-1, the V gene TRBV19; 8 bases line up with TRBD1. The junction had 8 bases not matched to a gene; V was cut back by 3 bases and J by 5 bases. Germline CDR1 and CDR2: LNHDA and SQIVND (reference sequence). The CDR3 is 15 amino acids.

The chain employs TRBV9 and TRBJ2-1; 9 bases agree with TRBD1. V shed 0 bases, J shed 6 bases, and the junction held 7 bases outside the gene matches. The CDR3 extends over 16 amino acids. Germline CDR1 is SGDLS and CDR2 is YYNGEE. CDR3 sequence (DNA): TGTGCCAGCAGCGTAGAATGGACAGGGGTACGCAATGAGCAGTTCTTC. Translation gives CASSVEWTGVRNEQFF.

A word on this clone: This sample also contains other DNA sequences that code for the same CDR3. The chain's CDR3 is CASSSPALAGGADTQYF. As DNA, the CDR3 is TGTGCCAGCAGTTCGCCCGCACTAGCGGGAGGTGCGGATACGCAGTATTTT. The chain carries TRBV27 and TRBJ2-3; 12 bases map to TRBD2. The CDR3 is 17 residues long. Germline CDR1 and CDR2: MNHEY and SMNVEV (reference sequence). V shed 4 bases and J 6 bases; nucleotides not matched to a gene: 11.

The chain links TRBV7-2 to TRBJ2-2, with 8 positions matching TRBD1. Germline V gene sequence: CDR1 SGHTA, CDR2 FQGNSA. CDR3 length: 17 residues. After removal of 5 bases from V and 7 bases from J, the junction contained 15 bases not matched to a gene. The DNA of the CDR3 is TGTGCCAGCAGCATCGGACTCGGGACAGGAATAAACGGGGAGCTGTTTTTT. Protein sequence: CASSIGLGTGINGELFF.

V and J are TRBV6-1 and TRBJ2-5; D call uncertain. The CDR3 loop spans 14 amino acids. The V gene lost 2 bases and the J gene lost 3 bases, with 10 bases spanning the gap. The V gene's germline CDR1 is MNHNS and CDR2 SASEGT. CDR3 amino acids: CASSEYGSKETQYF. For the CDR3, the DNA is TGTGCCAGCAGTGAATACGGATCCAAAGAGACCCAGTACTTC.

The chain has TRBV7-6 and TRBJ2-5; D not resolved. Trimming left V 1 base short and J 1 base short, with 7 bases between. The V gene's germline CDR1 is SGHVS and CDR2 FNYEAQ. The CDR3 has 14 amino acids. The CDR3 DNA follows: TGTGCCAGCAGCTTAGGGCAGTCCCAAGAGACCCAGTACTTC. It is translated as CASSLGQSQETQYF. The variable domain in full, with the rest retrieved from reference TRBV7-6 and TRBJ2-5, is GAGVSQSPRYKVTKRGQDVALRCDPISGHVSLYWYRQALGQGPEFLTYFNYEAQQDKSGLPNDRFSAERPEGSISTLTIQRTEQRDSAMYRCASSLGQSQETQYFGPGTRLLVL.

This rearrangement joins TRBV5-4 to TRBJ2-7; 11 bases are a match to TRBD1. This CDR3 comprises 14 residues. Germline loops: CDR1 SGHNT, CDR2 YYREEE (reference sequence). Trimming cost V 2 bases and J 7 bases; bases outside gene matches: 5. CDR3 sequence: CASSFGQGAREQYF. The CDR3 DNA sequence: TGTGCCAGCAGCTTTGGACAGGGGGCGCGGGAGCAGTACTTC.

The CDR3 DNA sequence: TGTGCCAGCAGTGCAACACAGACCGGACTTGCCTCTGGCTACACCTTC. Translated, it gives CASSATQTGLASGYTF. J is TRBJ1-2 and V is TRBV25-1, with D uncertain. Germline CDR1 MGHDK, CDR2 SYGVNS. Trimming stripped 4 bases from V and 7 bases from J, with 22 bases between. This CDR3 spans 16 amino acids.

About this clone itself: Other DNA sequences from this sample encode an identical CDR3 as well. The chain couples TRBV28 to TRBJ2-3; D not certain. The germline CDR1 and CDR2 sequences are MDHEN and SYDVKM. V was clipped by 5 bases and J by 2 bases, with 5 bases between them. The CDR3 covers 12 residues. CDR3 nucleotide sequence: TGTGCCAGCAGTCCCGCCACAGATACGCAGTATTTT. It specifies CASSPATDTQYF. Filled out from reference TRBV28 and TRBJ2-3, the complete variable domain reads DVKVTQSSRYLVKRTGEKVFLECVQDMDHENMFWYRQDPGLGLRLIYFSYDVKMKEKGDIPEGYSVSREKKERFSLILESASTNQTSMYLCASSPATDTQYFGPGTRLTVL.

The V call is TRBV11-2, the J call TRBJ2-2; 8 bases align to TRBD2. Germline V lookup: CDR1 SGHAT, CDR2 FQNNGV. The junction had 11 bases not matched to a gene; V was cut back by 1 base and J by 4 bases. CDR3 length: 18 residues. In nucleotides, the CDR3 is TGTGCCAGCAGCTTAGTCCCGGGGGGGTGGGCGAGCACCGGGGAGCTGTTTTTT. It translates to CASSLVPGGWASTGELFF.